This entry lists 20 T cell receptor beta chains sequenced from one sample in a study of OX40 agonist ivuxolimab in advanced cancers. The protocol was immunoSEQ multiplex PCR, while the TCRdb copy is restricted to in-frame clones and leaves out a portion. The sample yields approximately 57,000 clones, 80% to 90% seen once. The source was CD4+ or CD8+ T cells sorted from blood, collected in a trial of the OX40 agonist ivuxolimab. These receptors were obtained from an adult with an advanced solid tumor such as melanoma, head and neck, liver or kidney cancer.

This chain's CDR3 is CASSAGTNTEAFF. CDR3 nucleotides: TGTGCCAGCAGTGCAGGGACAAACACTGAAGCTTTCTTT. The chain employs TRBV6-4 and TRBJ1-1; the D gene is possibly TRBD1 (6 bases). V shed 4 bases and J shed 2 bases, with 8 bases lying between them. The CDR3 spans 13 residues. Germline-derived CDR1 and CDR2 are MRHNA and SNTAGT.

A single count supports this clone. The chain recombines TRBV6-4 with TRBJ2-3; TRBD1 agrees at 8 bases. V shed 4 bases and J 5 bases; nucleotides not matched to a gene: 8. Germline CDR1 MRHNA, CDR2 SNTAGT. The CDR3 is made up of 15 amino acids. In nucleotides, the CDR3 is TGTGCCAGCAGTGTTGGCAGGGGGCAAGGAGATACGCAGTATTTT. Protein sequence: CASSVGRGQGDTQYF.

The rearrangement links TRBV2 to TRBJ1-3, with D hard to call. CDR1 and CDR2 (germline): SNHLY, FYNNEI. The CDR3 length is 16 residues. The V end was cut by 4 bases, the J end by 0 bases, with 13 bases between. The CDR3 DNA reads TGTGCCAGCAGTGTCTGGTCTGAGCCCTCTGGAAACACCATATATTTT. Amino acid sequence: CASSVWSEPSGNTIYF.

The chain joins TRBV6-1 to TRBJ2-1; tentatively, D is TRBD1 (5 bases). V lost 7 bases to trimming and J lost 5 bases, with 9 bases between them. Germline CDR1 and CDR2: MNHNS and SASEGT. The CDR3 extends over 12 amino acids. CDR3 nucleotides: TGTGCCAGCACCGTAGGGGACAATGAGCAGTTCTTC. Residues: CASTVGDNEQFF.

The count of this clone is one. The CDR3 DNA is TGTGCCAGTAGTTTCCAGCGGGAGTCGGCCACCGGGGAGCTGTTTTTT. Translating gives CASSFQRESATGELFF. This chain links TRBV19 with TRBJ2-2, with 8 bases matching TRBD2. V was clipped by 5 bases and J by 4 bases; unmatched bases: 9. Germline CDR1 reads LNHDA; CDR2 reads SQIVND (reference sequence). The CDR3 is 16 amino acids.

The rearrangement joins TRBV6-6 to TRBJ1-6, with 9 bases matching TRBD1. This CDR3 region has 14 residues. J was trimmed by 7 bases and V by 6 bases; bases with no gene match: 4. The germline CDR1 and CDR2 sequences are MNHNY and SVGAGI (reference sequence). This CDR3 is CASRIGTGNSPLHF. DNA of the CDR3: TGTGCCAGCAGGATCGGGACAGGGAATTCACCCCTCCACTTT.

This clone has only one observation. This chain's CDR3 is CASRRQGLSYEQYF. The CDR3 bases are TGTGCCAGCAGAAGACAGGGGCTCTCCTACGAGCAGTACTTC. The rearrangement links TRBV28 to TRBJ2-7; the match to TRBD1 covers 8 bases. Trimming cost V 6 bases and J 0 bases; bases outside gene matches: 4. Germline V gives CDR1 MDHEN, CDR2 SYDVKM. The CDR3 loop spans 14 amino acids.

The chain uses TRBV19 and TRBJ2-1; D is uncertain. The CDR3 sequence is 14 residues long. Trimming left V 3 bases short and J 4 bases short, with 10 bases between. Germline CDR1 is LNHDA and CDR2 is SQIVND (reference sequence). CDR3 nucleotide sequence: TGTGCCAGTAGTATCGGTAGCAGTTACAATGAGCAGTTCTTC. Protein sequence: CASSIGSSYNEQFF.

The chain uses TRBV4-1 and TRBJ2-5, with D hard to call. Germline-derived CDR1 and CDR2 are MGHRA and YSYEKL. The CDR3 spans 13 residues. The V gene lost 2 bases and the J gene lost 5 bases, with 9 bases spanning the gap. In DNA form, the CDR3 reads TGCGCCAGCAGCCAACTAGTCGGGGAGACCCAGTACTTC. Protein: CASSQLVGETQYF.

This rearrangement joins TRBV7-3 to TRBJ1-3; a possible D gene is TRBD1 (5 bases). V was clipped by 2 bases and J by 4 bases, with 9 bases between them. The length of the CDR3 is 14 residues. Germline V gene sequence: CDR1 SGHTA, CDR2 FQGTGA. The CDR3 spells CASSLAGTGNTIYF. The CDR3 coding sequence is TGTGCCAGCAGCTTAGCAGGGACGGGAAACACCATATATTTT.

Notes on this clone: At one end, the junction sequence differs from germline, possibly due to a read error. This chain links TRBV7-2 with TRBJ2-6; no clear D gene. The CDR3 is made up of 16 amino acids. Germline V lookup: CDR1 SGHTA, CDR2 FQGNSA. The CDR3 region has the DNA TGTGCCGGCAGCTTAGTCGCGAGAGCTGGGGCCAACGTCCTGACTTTC. This encodes CAGSLVARAGANVLTF.

V is TRBV9 and J is TRBJ2-3; D gene ambiguous. CDR1 is SGDLS, CDR2 YYNGEE, per germline. The CDR3 loop spans 13 amino acids. V lost 3 bases and J lost 6, with 11 bases in between. This chain's CDR3 is CASSERPDDTQYF. CDR3 DNA sequence: TGTGCCAGCAGCGAGAGACCGGACGATACGCAGTATTTT. The entire variable domain, with the rest obtained from reference TRBV9 and TRBJ2-3, is as follows: DSGVTQTPKHLITATGQRVTLRCSPRSGDLSVYWYQQSLDQGLQFLIQYYNGEERAKGNILERFSAQQFPDLHSELNLSSLELGDSALYFCASSERPDDTQYFGPGTRLTVL.

The chain uses TRBV21-1 and TRBJ2-4. TRBV21-1 is described as a pseudogene. CDR3 size: 15 residues. Here the CDR3 DNA reads TGTGCCAGCTGCCCGAGGAAAGGGGCCAAAAACATTCAGTACTTC. It specifies CASCPRKGAKNIQYF.

The rearrangement joins TRBV29-1 to TRBJ2-1, with 8 bases aligning to TRBD1. V trimming: 3 bases; J trimming: 6 bases; junction bases outside the gene matches: 4. The germline CDR1 and CDR2 sequences are SQVTM and ANQGSEA. This CDR3 contains 13 residues. This CDR3 reads CSVETGVFNEQFF. CDR3 DNA sequence: TGCAGCGTTGAGACAGGGGTGTTCAATGAGCAGTTCTTC.

This clone came up once. The chain has TRBV6-1 and TRBJ2-1, with 8 bases fitting TRBD1. From germline, CDR1 is MNHNS and CDR2 SASEGT. There are 13 residues in the CDR3. Here the CDR3 reads CAAGQGNMAKRFF. As DNA, the CDR3 is TGTGCAGCCGGACAGGGTAATATGGCGAAAAGGTTCTTC.

The rearrangement joins TRBV11-2 to TRBJ1-1; D is ambiguous. Deletions cut 5 bases from V and 2 bases from J, with 15 bases between. The CDR3 is 15 residues long. The germline CDR1 and CDR2 sequences are SGHAT and FQNNGV. The CDR3 DNA reads TGTGCCAGCAGCACCGGTGTGGGCCTAAACACTGAAGCTTTCTTT. It is translated as CASSTGVGLNTEAFF.

This clone was observed once. This chain joins TRBV28 and TRBJ1-1; no firm D call. V shed 3 bases and J shed 1 base, with 12 bases lying between them. The germline gives CDR1 MDHEN, CDR2 SYDVKM. The CDR3 runs to 15 residues. As DNA, the CDR3 is TGTGCCAGCAGTTTTCGCTGGGCGCGGAACACTGAAGCTTTCTTT. The encoded protein is CASSFRWARNTEAFF.

The J gene is TRBJ2-3, the V gene TRBV7-2; D uncertain. The CDR3 totals 12 residues. The V end lost 4 bases, the J end lost 2 bases, and 4 bases lay between the germline ends. From germline, CDR1 is SGHTA and CDR2 FQGNSA. The CDR3, as DNA: TGTGCCAGCAGCTGGGCCACAGATACGCAGTATTTT. Protein: CASSWATDTQYF. Full variable domain (remainder filled in from reference TRBV7-2 and TRBJ2-3): GAGVSQSPSNKVTEKGKDVELRCDPISGHTALYWYRQSLGQGLEFLIYFQGNSAPDKSGLPSDRFSAERTGGSVSTLTIQRTQQEDSAVYLCASSWATDTQYFGPGTRLTVL.

The chain carries TRBV6-5 and TRBJ1-4, with unresolved D. Germline V gives CDR1 MNHEY, CDR2 SVGAGI. There are 13 residues in the CDR3. Trimming pared 5 bases from V and 4 bases from J, leaving 8 bases between. CDR3 nucleotide sequence: TGTGCCAGCAGTAGAGGGTTTAATGAAAAACTGTTTTTT. This translates into CASSRGFNEKLFF.

This clone was recorded a few times. The V gene is TRBV7-9, the J gene TRBJ2-5; D not certain. V was shortened by 3 bases and J by 1 base, with 3 bases between the two germline ends. This CDR3 region has 12 residues. CDR1 SEHNR and CDR2 FQNEAQ come from the germline V gene (reference sequence). The CDR3 region has the DNA TGTGCCAGCAGCTTTGGCCAAGAGACCCAGTACTTC. Encoded protein: CASSFGQETQYF.